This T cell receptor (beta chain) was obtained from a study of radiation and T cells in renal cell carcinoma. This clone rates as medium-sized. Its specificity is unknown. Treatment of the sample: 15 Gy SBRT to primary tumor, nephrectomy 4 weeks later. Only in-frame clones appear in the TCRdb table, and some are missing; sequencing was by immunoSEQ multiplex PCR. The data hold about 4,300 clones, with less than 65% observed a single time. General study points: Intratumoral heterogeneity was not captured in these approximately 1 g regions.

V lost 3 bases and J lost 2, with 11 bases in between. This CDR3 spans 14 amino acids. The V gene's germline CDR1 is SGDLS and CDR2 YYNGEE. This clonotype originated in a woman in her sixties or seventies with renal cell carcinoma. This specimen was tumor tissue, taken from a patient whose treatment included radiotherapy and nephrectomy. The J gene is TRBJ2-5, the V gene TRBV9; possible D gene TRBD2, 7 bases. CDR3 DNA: TGTGCCAGCAGCGCTAGGGGGGGGCAAGAGACCCAGTACTTC. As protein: CASSARGGQETQYF.